This entry features one TCR beta chain sequence. Its antigen is undetermined. The data were taken from a study of T cells in localized non-small cell lung cancer. The study's findings and limits: Tumor showed lower T cell clonality than uninvolved adjacent lung, where it was highest.

There are 14 residues in the CDR3. The V end lost 6 bases, the J end lost 0 bases, and 9 bases lay between the germline ends. In germline, CDR1 is LGHNT, CDR2 FRNRAP. The data were produced by immunoSEQ multiplex PCR, yet TCRdb's version contains in-frame clones alone and is incomplete. The repertoire holds about 31,000 clones, with roughly 92% as singletons. The receptor was derived from a woman aged 40-69 years with stage I lung adenocarcinoma. Sequencing was performed on peripheral blood, taken before any cancer treatment. The rearrangement links TRBV12-5 to TRBJ1-5, with D tentatively TRBD1 (6 bases). CDR3: CASGRQDSNQPQHF. DNA of the CDR3: TGTGCTAGTGGCCGACAGGATAGCAATCAGCCCCAGCATTTT.